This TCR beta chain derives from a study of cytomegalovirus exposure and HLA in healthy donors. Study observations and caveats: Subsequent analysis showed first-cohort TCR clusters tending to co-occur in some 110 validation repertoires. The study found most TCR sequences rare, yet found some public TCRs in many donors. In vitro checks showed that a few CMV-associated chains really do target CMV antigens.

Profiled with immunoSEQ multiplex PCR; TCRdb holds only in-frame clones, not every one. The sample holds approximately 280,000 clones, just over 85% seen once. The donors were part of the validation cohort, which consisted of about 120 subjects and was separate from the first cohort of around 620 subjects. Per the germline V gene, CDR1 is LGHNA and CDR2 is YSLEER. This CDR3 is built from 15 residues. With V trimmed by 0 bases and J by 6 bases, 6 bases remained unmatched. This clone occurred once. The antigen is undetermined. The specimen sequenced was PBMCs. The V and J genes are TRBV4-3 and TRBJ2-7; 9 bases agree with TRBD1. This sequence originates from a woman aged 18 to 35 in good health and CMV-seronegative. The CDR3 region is CASSQDRDRAAEQYF. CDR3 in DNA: TGCGCCAGCAGCCAAGATAGGGACAGGGCGGCCGAGCAGTACTTC.